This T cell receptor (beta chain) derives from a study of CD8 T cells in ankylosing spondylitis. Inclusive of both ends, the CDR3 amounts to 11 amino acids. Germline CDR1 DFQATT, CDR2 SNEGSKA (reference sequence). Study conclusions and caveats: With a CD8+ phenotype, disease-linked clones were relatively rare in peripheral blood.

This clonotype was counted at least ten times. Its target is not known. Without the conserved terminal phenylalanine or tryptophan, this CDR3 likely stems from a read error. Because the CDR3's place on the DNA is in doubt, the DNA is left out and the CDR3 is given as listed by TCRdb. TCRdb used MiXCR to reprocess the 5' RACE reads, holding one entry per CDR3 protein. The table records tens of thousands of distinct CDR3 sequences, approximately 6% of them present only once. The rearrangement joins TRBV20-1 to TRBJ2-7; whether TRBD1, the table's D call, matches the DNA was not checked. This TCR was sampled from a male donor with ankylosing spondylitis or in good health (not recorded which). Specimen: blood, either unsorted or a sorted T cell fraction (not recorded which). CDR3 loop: CSARGAGTWYS.